Listed below are T cell receptor beta chains from one sample, sequenced in a study of T cell repertoires in cytomegalovirus infection. The antigens these receptors bind are not known. TCRdb re-analysed the reads in MiXCR, keeping a single row per CDR3 protein. Of about 78,000 distinct CDR3 sequences in the sample, 35% to 50% were seen once. Sequencing used CD8+ T cells from cultured PBMCs, obtained from culture after CMV antigen stimulation. The receptor source for this set is a human donor in good health (CMV status not recorded). Some clones in this sample may be carry-over from other donors' samples. Both conserved end residues are part of each CDR3. A D gene is named only where the DNA matches it firmly. Only some rows state a clone size, as once, few, many or a class for expanded clones.

V	D	size	J	length	CDR3	DNA
TRBV7-6	TRBD1	-	TRBJ2-1	17	CASTRAGDRGIGNEQFF	TGTGCCAGCACTCGAGCAGGGGACAGGGGGATTGGCAATGAGCAGTTCTTC
TRBV4-1	-	-	TRBJ1-6	13	CASSQRISSPLHF	TGCGCCAGCAGCCAGAGGATATCTTCACCCCTCCACTTT
TRBV7-6	-	few	TRBJ2-3	21	CASSLVYGAVSRTDRTDTQYF	TGTGCCAGCAGCTTAGTTTATGGAGCGGTTAGCCGGACAGACCGCACAGATACGCAGTATTTT
TRBV7-8	TRBD1	-	TRBJ2-7	14	CASSSQGASYEQYF	TGTGCCAGCAGCTCACAGGGGGCTAGCTACGAGCAGTACTTC
TRBV7-3	-	-	TRBJ2-1	16	CASKKAAGAEYGEQFF	TGTGCCAGCAAAAAAGCGGCGGGGGCCGAGTACGGTGAGCAGTTCTTC
TRBV6-2/TRBV6-3	TRBD1	-	TRBJ2-1	14	CASSTGYAYNEQFF	TGTGCCAGCTCGACAGGGTACGCCTACAATGAGCAGTTCTTC
TRBV5-6	TRBD1	many	TRBJ2-7	16	CASSLASQGERHEQYF	TGTGCCAGCAGCTTGGCCTCACAGGGGGAAAGGCACGAGCAGTACTTC
TRBV4-3	-	-	TRBJ2-7	15	CASSQDSRGGYEQYF	TGCGCCAGCAGCCAAGATTCCAGGGGTGGCTACGAGCAGTACTTC
TRBV20-1	TRBD1	few	TRBJ1-2	14	CSARAGQGYYGYTF	TGCAGTGCTAGAGCCGGACAGGGTTACTATGGCTACACCTTC
TRBV5-6	-	few	TRBJ1-2	16	CASSFDRGPERYGYTF	TGTGCCAGCAGCTTTGACCGGGGTCCTGAGAGGTATGGCTACACCTTC
TRBV4-1	-	-	TRBJ2-1	15	CASSQDGLPYNEQFF	TGCGCCAGCAGCCAAGATGGGCTGCCCTACAATGAGCAGTTCTTC
TRBV7-8	TRBD2	many	TRBJ2-7	14	CASSLGAGGYEQYF	TGTGCCAGCAGCCTAGGGGCGGGGGGCTACGAGCAGTACTTC
TRBV6-6	-	few	TRBJ2-6	17	CASRTWTVPSGANVLTF	TGTGCCAGCAGAACTTGGACAGTCCCCTCTGGGGCCAACGTCCTGACTTTC
TRBV7-6	TRBD2	-	TRBJ2-5	16	CASSLVGGGSQETQYF	TGTGCCAGCAGCTTAGTGGGGGGGGGTTCCCAAGAGACCCAGTACTTC
TRBV7-2	-	few	TRBJ2-7	14	CASSLPGHSYEQYF	TGTGCCAGCAGCCTACCGGGACACAGCTACGAGCAGTACTTC
TRBV7-9	TRBD2	-	TRBJ2-1	16	CASSLVSGGPSNEQFF	TGTGCCAGCAGCTTAGTTAGCGGGGGGCCGAGCAATGAGCAGTTCTTC
TRBV7-2	-	-	TRBJ1-2	16	CASSPRIQVPSGGYTF	TGTGCCAGCAGCCCAAGAATACAGGTCCCAAGTGGTGGCTACACCTTC
TRBV4-1	-	once	TRBJ1-1	15	CASSQIYRVNTEAFF	TGCGCCAGCAGCCAAATCTACAGGGTTAACACTGAAGCTTTCTTT
TRBV7-2	TRBD1	many	TRBJ1-2	17	CASSLVPSNRGEDGYTF	TGTGCCAGCAGCTTAGTCCCGTCAAACAGGGGGGAGGATGGCTACACCTTC
TRBV7-6	TRBD1	few	TRBJ1-3	15	CASSPGQGAGNTIYF	TGTGCCAGCAGCCCGGGACAGGGAGCAGGAAACACCATATATTTT
TRBV28	-	once	TRBJ1-5	15	CASKIPAGSNQPQHF	TGTGCTAGCAAAATACCTGCGGGGAGCAATCAGCCCCAGCATTTT
TRBV7-6	TRBD1	few	TRBJ2-5	17	CASSYLRGQDGQETQYF	TGTGCCAGCAGCTACTTAAGAGGACAGGATGGGCAAGAGACCCAGTACTTC
TRBV7-2	TRBD2	few	TRBJ2-3	14	CASSLAEGVDTQYF	TGTGCCAGCAGCCTAGCGGAAGGGGTGGATACGCAGTATTTT
TRBV4-3	TRBD1	few	TRBJ2-1	15	CASSPDRGLYNEQFF	TGCGCCAGCAGCCCAGACAGGGGTCTCTACAATGAGCAGTTCTTC
TRBV7-2	-	-	TRBJ2-7	13	CASSLERFAGQYF	TGTGCCAGCAGCTTAGAAAGATTCGCCGGGCAGTACTTC
TRBV7-2	TRBD1	-	TRBJ2-7	15	CASSIHITGADEQYF	TGTGCCAGCAGCATACACATAACAGGGGCCGACGAGCAGTACTTC
TRBV7-6	-	-	TRBJ1-1	15	CASSLNGGPVDEAFF	TGTGCCAGCAGCTTAAATGGGGGGCCGGTAGATGAAGCTTTCTTT
TRBV27	TRBD1	once	TRBJ1-2	12	CASATGGEGYTF	TGTGCCAGCGCAACAGGGGGAGAGGGCTACACCTTC
TRBV7-9	-	many	TRBJ2-2	16	CASSPPEGRNTGELFF	TGTGCCAGCAGCCCCCCCGAGGGCAGGAACACCGGGGAGCTGTTTTTT
TRBV9	TRBD1	few	TRBJ2-7	14	CASGGTGSSYEQYF	TGTGCCAGCGGAGGGACAGGGAGCTCCTACGAGCAGTACTTC
TRBV7-2	TRBD1	-	TRBJ1-2	14	CASSPGTGGFGYTF	TGTGCCAGCAGCCCGGGGACAGGGGGCTTTGGCTACACCTTC
TRBV19	TRBD1	-	TRBJ1-1	13	CASSSQGATEAFF	TGTGCCAGTAGTTCACAGGGGGCGACTGAAGCTTTCTTT
TRBV7-3	-	-	TRBJ1-1	13	CASSAQVNTEAFF	TGTGCCAGCAGCGCGCAGGTGAACACTGAAGCTTTCTTT
TRBV6-1	-	-	TRBJ2-1	16	CASSEASGHINNEQFF	TGTGCCAGCAGTGAAGCGTCAGGACACATAAACAATGAGCAGTTCTTC
TRBV12-3/TRBV12-4	TRBD1	-	TRBJ2-2	15	CASIIDRGPAGELFF	TGTGCCAGCATCATAGACAGGGGACCCGCCGGGGAGCTGTTTTTT
TRBV7-2	-	-	TRBJ2-5	16	CASSSPGGQQRETQYF	TGTGCCAGCAGCTCGCCCGGGGGGCAACAGAGGGAGACCCAGTACTTC
TRBV6-2/TRBV6-3	TRBD1	many	TRBJ2-7	16	CASSYSRDSRRYEQYF	TGTGCCAGCAGTTACTCCCGGGACAGCCGTCGCTACGAGCAGTACTTC
TRBV28	-	many	TRBJ1-5	16	CASSFQIGQPNQPQHF	TGTGCCAGCAGTTTTCAGATAGGGCAGCCAAATCAGCCCCAGCATTTT
TRBV19	TRBD1	-	TRBJ2-7	15	CASSVQGTASYEQYF	TGTGCCAGTAGTGTCCAGGGGACAGCCTCCTACGAGCAGTACTTC
TRBV5-3	-	few	TRBJ2-1	16	CASLLQASPNVDEQFF	TGTGCCAGTCTGCTCCAGGCTAGCCCAAATGTGGATGAGCAGTTCTTC